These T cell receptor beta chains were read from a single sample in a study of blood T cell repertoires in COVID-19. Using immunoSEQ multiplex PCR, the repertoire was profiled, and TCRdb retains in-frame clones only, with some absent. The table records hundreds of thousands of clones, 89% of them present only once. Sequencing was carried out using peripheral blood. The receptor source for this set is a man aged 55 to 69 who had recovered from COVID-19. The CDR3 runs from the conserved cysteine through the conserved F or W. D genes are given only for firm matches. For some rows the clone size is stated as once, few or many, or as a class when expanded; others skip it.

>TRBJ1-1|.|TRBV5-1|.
TGCGCCAGCAGCTTGGTGGAGGCCAGGGGCGCTGAAGCTTTCTTT
CASSLVEARGAEAFF
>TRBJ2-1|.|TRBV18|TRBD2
TGTGCCAGCTCACCTCCTAGCGGTACCTCCTACAATGAGCAGTTCTTC
CASSPPSGTSYNEQFF
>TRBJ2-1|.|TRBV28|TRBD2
TGTGCCAGCAGTTCACGGAGCGGGAGAGCCTACAATGAGCAGTTCTTC
CASSSRSGRAYNEQFF
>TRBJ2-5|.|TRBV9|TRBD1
TGTGCCAGCAGCTCGACCCCAGGGGGAGAGACCCAGTACTTC
CASSSTPGGETQYF
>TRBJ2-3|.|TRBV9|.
TGTGCCAGCAGCGTAGCTAGGGGGGGGGCTGTCCCAGATACGCAGTATTTT
CASSVARGGAVPDTQYF
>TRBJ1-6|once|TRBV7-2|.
TGTGCCAGTGGAGAGGGTTGGGCACAGAATTCACCCCTCCACTTT
CASGEGWAQNSPLHF
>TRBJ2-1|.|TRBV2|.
TGTGCCAGCCCGCCGTATAGCGACTCCTACAATGAGCAGTTCTTC
CASPPYSDSYNEQFF
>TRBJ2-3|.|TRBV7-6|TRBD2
TGTGCCAGCAGCCCTAGACTAGCGGGAGGGTACCGGGGCACAGATACGCAGTATTTT
CASSPRLAGGYRGTDTQYF
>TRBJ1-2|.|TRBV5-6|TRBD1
TGTGCCAGCACAGGGACAGGGAAGTATGGCTACACCTTC
CASTGTGKYGYTF
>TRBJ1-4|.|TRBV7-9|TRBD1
TGTGCCAGCAGCTCGACAGGGGGAGCCGGGGAAAAACTGTTTTTT
CASSSTGGAGEKLFF
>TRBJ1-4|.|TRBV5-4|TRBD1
TGTGCCAGCAGCTTGTTTGGGACAGGAGATGAAAAACTGTTTTTT
CASSLFGTGDEKLFF
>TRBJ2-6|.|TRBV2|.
TGTGCCAGCAGACGGAGCTCTGGGGCCAACGTCCTGACTTTC
CASRRSSGANVLTF
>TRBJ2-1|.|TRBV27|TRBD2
TGTGCCAGCAGTTCCATGGACGGACTAGCGGGGGGGCCGAAACAGTTCTTC
CASSSMDGLAGGPKQFF
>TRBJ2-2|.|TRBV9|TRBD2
TGTGCCAGCAGAACCGGGACTAGTGCCGGGGAGCTGTTTTTT
CASRTGTSAGELFF
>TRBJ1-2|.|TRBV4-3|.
TGCGCCAGCAGCCAAGATCAGGGTTCGCGGGGCTACACCTTC
CASSQDQGSRGYTF
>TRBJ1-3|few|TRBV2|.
TGTGCCAGCATCCCAGGGGAGTACTCTGGAAACACCATATATTTT
CASIPGEYSGNTIYF
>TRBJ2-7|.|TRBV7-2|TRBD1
TGTGCCAGCAGCTTAATGGCCGGGACAGGGAACTACGAGCAGTACTTC
CASSLMAGTGNYEQYF
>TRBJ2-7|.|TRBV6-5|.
TGTGCCAGCAGTTACTCGCCCAAGGGGTACGAGCAGTACTTC
CASSYSPKGYEQYF
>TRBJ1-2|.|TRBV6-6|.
TGTGCCAGCAAACAAACAGGGAGTGCGGGTGGCTACACCTTC
CASKQTGSAGGYTF
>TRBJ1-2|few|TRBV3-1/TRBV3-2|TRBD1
TGTGCCAGCAGCCAATCGGGACAGGGCAACTATGGCTACACCTTC
CASSQSGQGNYGYTF
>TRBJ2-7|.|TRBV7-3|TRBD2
TGTGCCAGCAGCTTACAAGGGCTAGCGGGGGACGAGCAGTACTTC
CASSLQGLAGDEQYF
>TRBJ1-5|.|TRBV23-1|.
TGCGCCAGCAGTCAATCGATAGTGACAGGCAATCAGCCCCAGCATTTT
CASSQSIVTGNQPQHF
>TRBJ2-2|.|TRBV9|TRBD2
TGTGCCAGCAGCGTAGGGCGGGGGGGCCCCGGGGAGCTGTTTTTT
CASSVGRGGPGELFF
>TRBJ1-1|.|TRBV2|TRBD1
TGTGCCAGCAATGGCAGGGGGCTGAACACTGAAGCTTTCTTT
CASNGRGLNTEAFF
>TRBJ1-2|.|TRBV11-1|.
TGTGCCAGCAGCTTAAACGGGGGGTATGGCTACACCTTC
CASSLNGGYGYTF
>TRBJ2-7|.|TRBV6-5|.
TGTGCCAGCAGTTACTCGTTGGAGGGGGCGTGGGAGCAGTACTTC
CASSYSLEGAWEQYF
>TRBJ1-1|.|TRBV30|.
TGTGCCTGGGGGGATAAGGAGGGGAATAAGCGGAACACTGAAGCTTTCTTT
CAWGDKEGNKRNTEAFF
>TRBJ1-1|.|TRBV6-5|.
TGTGCCAGCAGCCAAACAGGGTCTGAAGCTTTCTTT
CASSQTGSEAFF
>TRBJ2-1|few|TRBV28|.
TGTGCCAGCAGCCCCAGGGGGGCGAGGAATGAGCAGTTCTTC
CASSPRGARNEQFF